Listed below are T cell receptor beta chains from one sample, sequenced in a study of T-cell memory formation after mild COVID-19. TCRdb ran MiXCR on the 5' RACE reads and lists one entry per CDR3 protein. Among almost 250,000 distinct CDR3 sequences, about 16% were seen once, and the ten largest hold 2.1%. Material: PBMCs or a T cell subset sorted from them (not recorded which). These TCRs come from an adult woman who had mild COVID-19 (a few samples of this study predate the infection). Cell type and time point are not known. The CDR3 runs from the conserved cysteine through the conserved F or W. The D gene is left open where the match is weak. Not every row has a clone size; where given, it reads once, few, many or a size class.

v_call	j_call	clone_size	d_call	cdr3_nt	cdr3_aa
TRBV29-1	TRBJ1-1	.	TRBD1	TGCAGCGCGGGACAGGGTAACACTGAAGCTTTCTTT	CSAGQGNTEAFF
TRBV7-3	TRBJ1-1	few	.	TGTGCCAGCAGCCCCACCGGAGGACGGACAGTACTTAACACTGAAGCTTTCTTT	CASSPTGGRTVLNTEAFF
TRBV10-3	TRBJ1-2	few	TRBD1	TGTGCCATCGGACAGGAAGGTGGCTACACCTTC	CAIGQEGGYTF
TRBV12-3/TRBV12-4	TRBJ1-3	few	.	TGTGCCAGTCTTACCGAACTGGTGTCTGGAAACACCATATATTTT	CASLTELVSGNTIYF
TRBV7-6	TRBJ1-5	many	.	TGTGCCAGCAGCCCCCCGGGGGAGCCCCAGCATTTT	CASSPPGEPQHF
TRBV12-3/TRBV12-4	TRBJ1-1	few	TRBD1	TGTGCCAGCAGGTCCGGGACAGCGACCTTAGCGGCTTTCTTT	CASRSGTATLAAFF
TRBV4-2	TRBJ1-1	few	TRBD1	TGTGCCAGCAGCCAAGTATTTACCTGGGACAGGGGCACTGAAGCTTTCTTT	CASSQVFTWDRGTEAFF
TRBV27	TRBJ1-2	.	TRBD1	TGTGCCAGCAGTTCCTCACCGACAGGGCGCTATGGCTACACCTTC	CASSSSPTGRYGYTF
TRBV4-2	TRBJ2-2	.	.	TGTGCCAGCAGCCAGGGTAGGGGGAACACCGGGGAGCTGTTTTTT	CASSQGRGNTGELFF
TRBV3-1	TRBJ2-5	few	TRBD2	TGTGCCAGCAGCCCAAGGATAGCGGGGGGCCTGGAGACCCAGTACTTC	CASSPRIAGGLETQYF
TRBV2	TRBJ2-7	few	TRBD2	TGTGCCAGCAATCCGACCGGGACTAGCTACGAGCAGTACTTC	CASNPTGTSYEQYF
TRBV12-3/TRBV12-4	TRBJ2-7	few	.	TGTGCCAGCAGCCTCCGGAGGGCTGCTTCCTACGAGCAGTACTTC	CASSLRRAASYEQYF
TRBV7-2	TRBJ2-3	few	.	TGTGCCAGCAGCTTATCCGGCCCTAGCACAGATACGCAGTATTTT	CASSLSGPSTDTQYF
TRBV20-1	TRBJ2-1	once	.	TGCAGTGCTAGAGATGACACTGAGCAGTTCTTC	CSARDDTEQFF
TRBV20-1	TRBJ2-7	.	TRBD2	TGCAGTCCTCGGGAGACTAGCGGGGGAACAGCCCTCCCCTACGAGCAGTACTTC	CSPRETSGGTALPYEQYF
TRBV6-2/TRBV6-3	TRBJ1-1	.	.	TGTGCCAGCAGACCGACGAGGACGGTGAACACTGAAGCTTTCTTT	CASRPTRTVNTEAFF
TRBV7-9	TRBJ2-7	.	.	TGTGCCAGCAGCACTAGAGCCAGGGCGGTCGACGAGCAGTACTTC	CASSTRARAVDEQYF
TRBV6-6	TRBJ2-3	.	.	TGTGCCAGCAGTTACGGGGGGCCACCTAGCACAGATACGCAGTATTTT	CASSYGGPPSTDTQYF
TRBV20-1	TRBJ2-1	many	TRBD1	TGCAGTGCCTCGGGACAGGGAGGCTACAATGAGCAGTTCTTC	CSASGQGGYNEQFF
TRBV3-1	TRBJ2-4	few	.	TGTGCCAGCAGCCAACCCCAGGGGAGGGGCATTCAGTACTTC	CASSQPQGRGIQYF
TRBV7-2	TRBJ1-2	many	TRBD1	TGTGCCATATCGGGGACAGGAGCTAACTATGGCTACACCTTC	CAISGTGANYGYTF
TRBV7-3	TRBJ1-1	.	.	TGTGCCAGCAGCCGGGGGGGAAGGGACCGTTCTTTCTTT	CASSRGGRDRSFF
TRBV27	TRBJ1-4	few	TRBD1	TGTGCCAGCAGTTTACAGGGGGCTAATGAAAAACTGTTTTTT	CASSLQGANEKLFF
TRBV29-1	TRBJ2-7	few	.	TGCAGCGTTGAAGATCGAAGCCGTGAAGGTAGAGAGCAGTACTTC	CSVEDRSREGREQYF
TRBV7-2	TRBJ1-4	.	.	TGTGCCAGCAGCTTTCAACCAACAGGGATCCTGAAACCGCCTGATGAAAAACTGTTTTTT	CASSFQPTGILKPPDEKLFF
TRBV5-1	TRBJ1-5	few	.	TGCGCCAGCAGCTTGGAGGGAACCGCTAATCAGCCCCAGCATTTT	CASSLEGTANQPQHF
TRBV10-3	TRBJ1-1	few	.	TGTGCCATCAGTGAGTCCACCGGCGGGTACACTGAAGCTTTCTTT	CAISESTGGYTEAFF
TRBV3-1	TRBJ2-2	few	.	TGTGCCAGCAGCCAATTTGTAGCCGCCGGGGAGCTGTTTTTT	CASSQFVAAGELFF
TRBV4-1	TRBJ2-5	.	TRBD2	TGCGCCAGCAGCCAAGAGACCTTTAGAGCGGGGGGGCAGGAGACCCAGTACTTC	CASSQETFRAGGQETQYF
TRBV13	TRBJ2-7	.	TRBD2	TGTGCCAGCAGCCGCTATAGCGGGAGGGACTACGAGCAGTACTTC	CASSRYSGRDYEQYF
TRBV5-1	TRBJ2-3	.	TRBD2	TGCGCCACCAGCCCCCCTGGGACTAGCGGGGGCACAGATACGCAGTATTTT	CATSPPGTSGGTDTQYF
TRBV4-2	TRBJ1-2	few	TRBD1	TGTGCCAGCAGCCAACCACAGGGGGGTGGCTATGGCTACACCTTC	CASSQPQGGGYGYTF
TRBV11-2	TRBJ2-1	many	.	TGTGCCAGCAGCTTAATTCCTCGTGAGCAGTTCTTC	CASSLIPREQFF
TRBV19	TRBJ1-5	.	.	TGTGCCACCTCCGAACAGGGAAGCAATCAGCCCCAGCATTTT	CATSEQGSNQPQHF
TRBV21-1	TRBJ1-4	.	.	TGTGCCAGCACCGCCCCCCGACAGTTTGCAACTAATGAAAAACTGTTTTTT	CASTAPRQFATNEKLFF
TRBV20-1	TRBJ2-7	few	TRBD2	TGCAGTGCTAGCAGTAGCGGGAGGGCATCCGAGCAGTACTTC	CSASSSGRASEQYF
TRBV27	TRBJ2-1	.	TRBD2	TGTGCCAGCGCCTGGCCATCCAGCGGGGGGATGAGCTCCTACAATGAGCAGTTCTTC	CASAWPSSGGMSSYNEQFF
TRBV18	TRBJ1-4	.	TRBD1	TGTGCCAGCTCACCAGGGACAGCCGAAAAACTGTTTTTT	CASSPGTAEKLFF
TRBV3-1	TRBJ2-5	.	.	TGTGCCAGCAGCCAAGAGGGCTCCCAAGAGACCCAGTACTTC	CASSQEGSQETQYF
TRBV18	TRBJ2-2	once	.	TGTGCCAGCTCACCACTCCGGGACACCGGGGAGCTGTTTTTT	CASSPLRDTGELFF
TRBV4-2	TRBJ2-7	.	TRBD1	TGTGCCAGCAGCCAGACAGACAGGGTAGGCGAGCAGTACTTC	CASSQTDRVGEQYF
TRBV18	TRBJ2-7	few	.	TGTGCCAGCTCACCAACAGGAATTCCCCACGAGCAGTACTTC	CASSPTGIPHEQYF
TRBV7-9	TRBJ1-2	.	.	TGTGCCAGCAGCCCCAGCATCTATGGCTACACCTTC	CASSPSIYGYTF
TRBV7-9	TRBJ2-2	.	TRBD2	TGTGCCAGCAGCCTCCGGACTAGCTCGAACACCGGGGAGCTGTTTTTT	CASSLRTSSNTGELFF
TRBV7-3	TRBJ1-1	few	.	TGTGCCAGCAGTCCCATTGCCGGGTCCCAAGCTTTCTTT	CASSPIAGSQAFF
TRBV5-1	TRBJ2-1	.	TRBD2	TGCGCCAGCAGCCCAACTAGCGGGGGGGCGCGTAATGAGCAGTTCTTC	CASSPTSGGARNEQFF
TRBV27	TRBJ2-2	.	.	TGTGCCAGCAGAGTGCGTCCCGGGGAGCTGTTTTTT	CASRVRPGELFF
TRBV5-6	TRBJ1-1	few	TRBD1	TGTGCCAGCAGCTCGACAGGGAAAGGGGAAGCTTTCTTT	CASSSTGKGEAFF
TRBV7-9	TRBJ2-7	many	TRBD2	TGTGCCAGCAGCTCTAGCGGCATCGGGTACGAGCAGTACTTC	CASSSSGIGYEQYF